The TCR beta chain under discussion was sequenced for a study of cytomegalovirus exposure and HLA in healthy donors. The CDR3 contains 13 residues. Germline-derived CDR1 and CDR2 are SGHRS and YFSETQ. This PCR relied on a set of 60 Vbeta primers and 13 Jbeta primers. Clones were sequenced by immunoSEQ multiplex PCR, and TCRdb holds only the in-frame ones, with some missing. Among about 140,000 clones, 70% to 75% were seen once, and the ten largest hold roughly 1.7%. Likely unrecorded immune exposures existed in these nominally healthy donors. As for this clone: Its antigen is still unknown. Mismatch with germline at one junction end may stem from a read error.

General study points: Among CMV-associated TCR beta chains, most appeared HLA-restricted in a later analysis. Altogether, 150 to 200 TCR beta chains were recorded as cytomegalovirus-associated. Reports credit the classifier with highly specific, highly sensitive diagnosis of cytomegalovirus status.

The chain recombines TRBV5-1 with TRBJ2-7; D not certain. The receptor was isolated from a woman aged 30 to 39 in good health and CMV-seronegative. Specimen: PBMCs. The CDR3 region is CASSRGETYEQYF. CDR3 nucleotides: TGTGCCAGCAGCCGAGGTGAGACCTACGAGCAGTACTTC.